Below, 8 T cell receptor beta chains from the same sample are listed, as sequenced in a study of control samples from healthy donors and cancer patients. Profiled with immunoSEQ multiplex PCR; TCRdb holds only in-frame clones, not every one. Of around 150,000 clones in the sample, about 94% are singletons; the top ten hold less than 15%. The sequenced material came from PBMCs. The receptors originated from a man in his sixties with colorectal cancer.

The V call is TRBV6-5, the J call TRBJ1-5; 7 nucleotides match TRBD1. This CDR3 has 14 residues. V shed 8 bases and J 0 bases; nucleotides not matched to a gene: 4. Germline CDR1 MNHEY, CDR2 SVGAGI. The CDR3 sequence: CASSGGYSNQPQHF. The CDR3 region has the DNA TGTGCCAGCTCAGGGGGATATAGCAATCAGCCCCAGCATTTT.

This rearrangement joins TRBV4-1 to TRBJ1-2; 7 bases align to TRBD1. V trimming: 4 bases; J trimming: 0 bases; junction bases outside the gene matches: 11. CDR1 is MGHRA, CDR2 YSYEKL, per germline. The CDR3 covers 17 residues. This CDR3 reads CASSPRDSRLANYGYTF. The CDR3 coding sequence is TGCGCCAGCAGCCCCCGGGACAGCAGGCTAGCTAACTATGGCTACACCTTC.

J is TRBJ1-5 and V is TRBV6-5, with D possibly TRBD1 on 5 matching bases. The CDR3 is 14 amino acids. The germline V gene has CDR1 MNHEY and CDR2 SVGAGI. The V end was cut by 11 bases, the J end by 4 bases, with 18 bases between. CDR3 residues: CAGSRGGANQPQHF. The CDR3, as DNA: TGTGCCGGAAGCCGGGGGGGTGCTAATCAGCCCCAGCATTTT.

This clone is a singleton in its sample. DNA of the CDR3: TGTGCCAGCAGACTGACAGGGGGTAGCCCCAAAAACATTCAGTACTTC. Its protein product is CASRLTGGSPKNIQYF. The chain combines TRBV2 with TRBJ2-4, with 9 bases lining up with TRBD1. The CDR3 runs to 16 residues. Germline lookup yields CDR1 SNHLY and CDR2 FYNNEI. V lost 6 bases and J lost 2; bases outside the gene matches: 8.

The V and J genes are TRBV19 and TRBJ2-5, with a possible D match to TRBD2 (5 bases). V lost 5 bases and J lost 4, with 17 bases in between. Germline CDR1 is LNHDA and CDR2 is SQIVND (reference sequence). The CDR3 consists of 15 residues. In nucleotides, the CDR3 is TGTGCCAGTAGTCGCCGGGCCTCCAGCGGAGAGACCCAGTACTTC. It encodes CASSRRASSGETQYF.

A note on this clone: This sample also contains other DNA sequences that code for the same CDR3. The chain joins TRBV9 to TRBJ2-2; no clear D gene. CDR1 is SGDLS and CDR2 is YYNGEE in the germline V gene. This CDR3 region has 12 residues. The V end was cut by 2 bases, the J end by 5 bases, with 4 bases between. The CDR3 sequence is CASSVRTGELFF. The CDR3 DNA follows: TGTGCCAGCAGCGTTCGGACCGGGGAGCTGTTTTTT.

J is TRBJ1-1 and V is TRBV27; no definite D call. The CDR3 totals 14 residues. Germline lookup yields CDR1 MNHEY and CDR2 SMNVEV (reference sequence). V lost 3 bases and J 4 bases, leaving 12 bases between the germline ends. CDR3 sequence: CASSFKGGLTEAFF. In DNA, the CDR3 is TGTGCCAGCAGTTTCAAAGGCGGCCTCACTGAAGCTTTCTTT.

This rearrangement joins TRBV7-8 to TRBJ2-2; 12 positions match TRBD2. Germline assignment: CDR1 SGHVS and CDR2 FQNEAQ. This CDR3 region has 18 residues. V was pared by 3 bases and J by 0 bases, with 5 bases of the junction left unmatched. DNA for the CDR3: TGTGCCAGCAGCTTTCGACTAGCGGGGGCCTCGAACACCGGGGAGCTGTTTTTT. This translates into CASSFRLAGASNTGELFF.